A selection of T cell receptor beta chains follows, all from one sample in a study of T cells expressing NK-cell markers. No DNA is given; TCRdb re-called the 5' RACE reads and lists each CDR3 protein once. This table holds a few hundred thousand distinct CDR3 sequences. Sequencing used blood T cells: a sorted CD56 or NKG2C T cell subset, CD4+ or CD8+ T cells, or bulk PBMC T cells (not recorded which). The receptors were gathered from a woman in her forties or fifties in good health. Both conserved end residues are part of each CDR3. Fields, in order: V gene, J gene, CDR3 protein.

TRBV13,TRBJ1-6,CASSLEGPSPLHF
TRBV4-2,TRBJ2-1,CASSQEDRGTNEQFF
TRBV12-3/TRBV12-4,TRBJ2-5,CASSYWGQETQYF
TRBV12-3/TRBV12-4,TRBJ2-7,CASSRKQGGLQYF
TRBV11-2,TRBJ2-3,CASSLDWGIGTDTQYF
TRBV5-6,TRBJ2-7,CASSDAGTRVNGEQYF
TRBV2,TRBJ1-3,CASTPSGEPGNTIYF
TRBV2,TRBJ2-3,CASSEETGPDTQYF
TRBV14,TRBJ2-7,CASSQRPGEARNEQYF
TRBV12-3/TRBV12-4,TRBJ2-7,CASSFKVVSEQYF
TRBV12-3/TRBV12-4,TRBJ2-5,CASNMGGLPVETQYF
TRBV7-9,TRBJ2-1,CASSFAGRVGNEQFF
TRBV5-4,TRBJ2-2,CASSSGTSGGTGELFF
TRBV3-1,TRBJ2-3,CASSQPGHTDTQYF
TRBV4-1,TRBJ2-3,CASSQDNLRDSYHGTDTQYF
TRBV6-6,TRBJ1-1,CASSLPEGLSTEAFF
TRBV10-1,TRBJ2-7,CASSKTGTEAYEQYF
TRBV19,TRBJ2-5,CASSIWAANQETQYF
TRBV2,TRBJ1-4,CASRGHFRGEKLFF
TRBV7-2,TRBJ2-3,CASSLGGIQRTQYF
TRBV20-1,TRBJ2-1,CSARFWGNEQFF
TRBV14,TRBJ2-4,CASSQDGTGAFQYF
TRBV9,TRBJ2-3,CASSVLAGSTDTQYF
TRBV25-1,TRBJ2-3,CASSETRTSRSDTQYF
TRBV20-1,TRBJ2-2,CSARVQGNTGELFF
TRBV11-2,TRBJ2-1,CASSLGGWDRGFNEQFF